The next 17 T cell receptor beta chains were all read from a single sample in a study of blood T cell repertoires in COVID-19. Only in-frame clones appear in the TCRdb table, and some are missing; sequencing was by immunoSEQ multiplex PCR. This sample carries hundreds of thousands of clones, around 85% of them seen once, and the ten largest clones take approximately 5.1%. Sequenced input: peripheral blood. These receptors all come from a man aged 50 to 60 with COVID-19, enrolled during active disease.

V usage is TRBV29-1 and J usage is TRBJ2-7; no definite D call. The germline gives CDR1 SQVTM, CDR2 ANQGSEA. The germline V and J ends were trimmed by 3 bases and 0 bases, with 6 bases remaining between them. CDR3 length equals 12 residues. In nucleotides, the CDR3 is TGCAGCGTTGAGGAGAGCTCCTACGAGCAGTACTTC. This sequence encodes CSVEESSYEQYF.

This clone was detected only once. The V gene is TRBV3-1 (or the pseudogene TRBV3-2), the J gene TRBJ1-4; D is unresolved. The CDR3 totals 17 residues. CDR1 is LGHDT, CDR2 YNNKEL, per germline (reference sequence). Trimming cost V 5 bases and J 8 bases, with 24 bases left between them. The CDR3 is CASSYRPGIAVREKLFF. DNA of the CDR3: TGTGCCAGCAGCTACCGCCCCGGGATCGCGGTTAGGGAAAAACTGTTTTTT.

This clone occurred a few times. CDR3 nucleotides: TGTGCCAGCGGCAGGGCCGAGGATGAAGCTTTCTTT. Translated, it gives CASGRAEDEAFF. This chain joins TRBV6-5 and TRBJ1-1; the D gene is possibly TRBD1 (5 bases). The ends were cut back, 8 bases at V and 7 bases at J, with 14 bases in the middle. CDR1 MNHEY and CDR2 SVGAGI come from the germline V gene. The CDR3 totals 12 residues.

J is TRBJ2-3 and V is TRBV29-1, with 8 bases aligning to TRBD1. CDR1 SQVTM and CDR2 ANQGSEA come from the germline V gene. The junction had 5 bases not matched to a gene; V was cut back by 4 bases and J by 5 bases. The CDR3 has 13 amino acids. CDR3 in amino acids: CSVVTGGLDTQYF. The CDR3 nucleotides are TGCAGCGTTGTAACAGGGGGTTTAGATACGCAGTATTTT.

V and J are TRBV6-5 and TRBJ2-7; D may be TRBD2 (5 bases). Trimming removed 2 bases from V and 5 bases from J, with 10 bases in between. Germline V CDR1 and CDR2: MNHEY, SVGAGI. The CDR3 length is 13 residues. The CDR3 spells CASSYSGKNEQYF. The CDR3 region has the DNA TGTGCCAGCAGTTACAGCGGTAAAAACGAGCAGTACTTC.

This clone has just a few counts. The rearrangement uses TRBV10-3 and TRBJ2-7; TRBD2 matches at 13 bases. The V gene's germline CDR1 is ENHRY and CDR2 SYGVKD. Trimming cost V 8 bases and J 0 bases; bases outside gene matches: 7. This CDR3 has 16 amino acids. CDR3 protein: CAIAGTSGVSSYEQYF. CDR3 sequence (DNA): TGTGCCATCGCCGGGACTAGCGGGGTAAGCTCCTACGAGCAGTACTTC.

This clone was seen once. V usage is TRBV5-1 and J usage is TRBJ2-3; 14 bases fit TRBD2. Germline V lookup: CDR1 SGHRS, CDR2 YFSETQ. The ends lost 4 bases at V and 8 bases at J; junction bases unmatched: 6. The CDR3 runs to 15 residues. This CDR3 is CASSGGTSGGSTQYF. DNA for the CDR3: TGCGCCAGCAGCGGCGGGACTAGCGGGGGCAGTACGCAGTATTTT. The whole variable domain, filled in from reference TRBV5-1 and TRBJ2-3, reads KAGVTQTPRYLIKTRGQQVTLSCSPISGHRSVSWYQQTPGQGLQFLFEYFSETQRNKGNFPGRFSGRQFSNSRSEMNVSTLELGDSALYLCASSGGTSGGSTQYFGPGTRLTVL.

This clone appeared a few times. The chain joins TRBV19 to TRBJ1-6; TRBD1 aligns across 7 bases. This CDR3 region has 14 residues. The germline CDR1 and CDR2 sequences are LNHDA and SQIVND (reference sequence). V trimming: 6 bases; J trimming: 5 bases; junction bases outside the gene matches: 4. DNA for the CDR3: TGTGCCAGTAGACGGGACAGTCATAATTCACCCCTCCACTTT. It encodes CASRRDSHNSPLHF.

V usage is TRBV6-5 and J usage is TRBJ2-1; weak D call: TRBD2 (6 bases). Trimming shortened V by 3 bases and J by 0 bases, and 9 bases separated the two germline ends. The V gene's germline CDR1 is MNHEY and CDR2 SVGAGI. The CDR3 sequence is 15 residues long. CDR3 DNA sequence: TGTGCCAGCAGTTATGTAGCGGCCTCCTACAATGAGCAGTTCTTC. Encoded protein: CASSYVAASYNEQFF.

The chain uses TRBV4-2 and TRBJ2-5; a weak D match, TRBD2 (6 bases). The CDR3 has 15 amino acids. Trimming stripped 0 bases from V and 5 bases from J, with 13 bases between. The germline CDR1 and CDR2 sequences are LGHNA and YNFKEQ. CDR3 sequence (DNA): TGTGCCAGCAGCCAAGATAGCGGTCCCTCGGAGACCCAGTACTTC. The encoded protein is CASSQDSGPSETQYF.

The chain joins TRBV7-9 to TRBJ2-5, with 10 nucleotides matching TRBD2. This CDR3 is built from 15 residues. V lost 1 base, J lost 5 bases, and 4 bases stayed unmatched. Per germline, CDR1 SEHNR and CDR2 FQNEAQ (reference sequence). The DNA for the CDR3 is TGTGCCAGCAGCTTAGTAGCGGGGGGTGTGGAGACCCAGTACTTC. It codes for CASSLVAGGVETQYF.

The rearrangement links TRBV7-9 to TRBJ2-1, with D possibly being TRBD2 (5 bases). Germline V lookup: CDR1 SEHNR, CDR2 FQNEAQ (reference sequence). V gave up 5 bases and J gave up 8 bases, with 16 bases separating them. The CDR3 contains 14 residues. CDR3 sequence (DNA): TGTGCCAGCAGCCCCTCGGGGTACGTGGATGAGCAGTTCTTC. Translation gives CASSPSGYVDEQFF.

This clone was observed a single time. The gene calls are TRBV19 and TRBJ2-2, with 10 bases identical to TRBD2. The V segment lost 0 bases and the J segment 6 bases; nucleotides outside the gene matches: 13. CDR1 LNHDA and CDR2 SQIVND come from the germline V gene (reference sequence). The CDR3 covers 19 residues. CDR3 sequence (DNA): TGTGCCAGTAGTATAGATCCACTGGGCTGGAGCGGGGGGGCCGGGGAGCTGTTTTTT. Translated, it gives CASSIDPLGWSGGAGELFF.

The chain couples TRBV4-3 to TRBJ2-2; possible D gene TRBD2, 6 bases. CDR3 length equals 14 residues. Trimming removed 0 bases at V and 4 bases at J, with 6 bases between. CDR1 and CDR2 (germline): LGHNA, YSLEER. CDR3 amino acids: CASSQDGGTGELFF. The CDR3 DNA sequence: TGCGCCAGCAGCCAAGACGGGGGCACCGGGGAGCTGTTTTTT.

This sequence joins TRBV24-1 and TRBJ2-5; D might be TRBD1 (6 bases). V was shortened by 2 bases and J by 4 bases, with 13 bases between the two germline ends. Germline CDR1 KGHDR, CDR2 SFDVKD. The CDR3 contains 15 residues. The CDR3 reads CATSDWKGGLETQYF. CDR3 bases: TGTGCCACCAGTGATTGGAAAGGGGGTTTAGAGACCCAGTACTTC.

DNA of the CDR3: TGTGCCAGCAGCCTTCAGCGGACCTCCTACAATGAGCAGTTCTTC. Its translation is CASSLQRTSYNEQFF. This chain joins TRBV7-9 and TRBJ2-1; D might be TRBD2 (5 bases). The CDR3 runs 15 residues. CDR1 SEHNR and CDR2 FQNEAQ come from the germline V gene (reference sequence). The ends were cut back, 5 bases at V and 0 bases at J, with 11 bases in the middle.

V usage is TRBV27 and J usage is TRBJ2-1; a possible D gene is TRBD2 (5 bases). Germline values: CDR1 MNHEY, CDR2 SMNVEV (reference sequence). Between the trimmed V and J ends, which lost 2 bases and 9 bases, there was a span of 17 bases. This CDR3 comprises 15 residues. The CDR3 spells CASSLSYTAGGEQFF. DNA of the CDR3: TGTGCCAGCAGTTTAAGTTACACGGCGGGTGGTGAGCAGTTCTTC.